This TCR beta chain was obtained from a study of CD8 T cells in Susac syndrome. TEMRA cells were enriched by FACS, and CD4+ and CD8+ T cells were negatively isolated. Reverse transcription of roughly 0.5 to 1 ug RNA used random hexamers. Each CDR3 protein gets one entry after TCRdb re-called the immunoSEQ multiplex PCR reads with MiXCR. The sample contains more than 70,000 distinct CDR3 sequences, 90% to 95% of which appear only once. Sequencing was performed on CD8+ T cells from PBMCs. This sequence originates from a human donor with multiple sclerosis.

CDR3 DNA: TGTGCCAGCAGTACTTCTAGCACAGATACGCAGTATTTT. Translated, it gives CASSTSSTDTQYF. The chain couples TRBV27 to TRBJ2-3; D unresolved. V was pared by 5 bases and J by 0 bases, with 6 bases between. The CDR3 is made up of 13 amino acids. Germline V gives CDR1 MNHEY, CDR2 SMNVEV (reference sequence).